This T cell receptor beta chain came from a study of cytomegalovirus exposure and HLA in healthy donors. This CDR3 is 15 amino acids long. Looked up from germline, CDR1 is LNHDA and CDR2 is SQIVND (reference sequence). V shed 1 base and J shed 2 bases, with 6 bases lying between them. Clones were read by immunoSEQ multiplex PCR, and TCRdb kept only the in-frame ones, dropping some. This table holds approximately 130,000 clones, about 87% found once. The chain is built from TRBV19 and TRBJ2-6; maybe TRBD1 (5 bases). The TCR comes from a woman aged 18 to 35 in good health and CMV-seronegative. The material sequenced was PBMCs. DNA of the CDR3: TGTGCCAGTAGTATAGCCAGGGCTGGGGCCAACGTCCTGACTTTC. Its translation is CASSIARAGANVLTF.